This TCR beta chain was sequenced in a study of T cells after somatic rescue of genetic block. Libraries were prepared by immunoSEQ multiplex PCR; TCRdb keeps only in-frame clonotypes and omits some of them. The sample has 68,000 or so clones; around 93% are singletons. The germline gives CDR1 LGHNT, CDR2 FRNRAP. Unmatched junction bases numbered 13, after V lost 6 bases and J lost 5 bases. The CDR3 runs 15 residues. The sample comprised peripheral blood mononuclear cells (PBMCs). This chain connects TRBV12-5 to TRBJ2-7, with TRBD1 matching 7 bases. The TCR originated in a man between 35 and 55 years old. The CDR3 protein is CASGPGDSRRDEQYF. The CDR3 coding sequence is TGTGCTAGTGGGCCTGGGGACAGCCGACGGGACGAGCAGTACTTC.